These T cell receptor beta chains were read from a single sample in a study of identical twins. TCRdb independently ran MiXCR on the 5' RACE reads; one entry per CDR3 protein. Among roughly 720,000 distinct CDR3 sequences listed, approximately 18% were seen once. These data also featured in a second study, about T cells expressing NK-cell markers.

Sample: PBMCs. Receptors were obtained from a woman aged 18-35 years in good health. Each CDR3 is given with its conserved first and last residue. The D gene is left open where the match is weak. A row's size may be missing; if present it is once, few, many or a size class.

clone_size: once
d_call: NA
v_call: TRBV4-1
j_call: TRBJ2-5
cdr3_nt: TGCGCCAGCAGCCAAGTCGCCTCAGAGACCCAGTACTTC
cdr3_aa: CASSQVASETQYF

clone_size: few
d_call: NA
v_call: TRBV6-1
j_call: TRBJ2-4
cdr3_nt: TGTGCCAGCACGGAAAGGGACATTCAGTACTTC
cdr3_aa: CASTERDIQYF

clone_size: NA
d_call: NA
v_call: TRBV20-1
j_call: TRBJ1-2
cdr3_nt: TGCAGTGCTAGTGAGGGGGATCTTGGCGGCTACACCTTC
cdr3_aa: CSASEGDLGGYTF

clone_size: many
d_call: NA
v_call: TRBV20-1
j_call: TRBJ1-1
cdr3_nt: TGCAGTGCTATCCTGAACACTGAAGCTTTCTTT
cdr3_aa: CSAILNTEAFF

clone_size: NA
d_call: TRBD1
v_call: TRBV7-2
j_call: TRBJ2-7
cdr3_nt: TGTGCCAGCAGCAGAGACAGGGGCGAGCAGTACTTC
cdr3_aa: CASSRDRGEQYF

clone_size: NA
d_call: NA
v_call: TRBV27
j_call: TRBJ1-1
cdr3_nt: TGTGCCAGCAGTTTCCGTGGTCTCGGCACTGAAGCTTTCTTT
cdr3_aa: CASSFRGLGTEAFF

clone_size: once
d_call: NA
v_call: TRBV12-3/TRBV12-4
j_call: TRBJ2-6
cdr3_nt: TGTGCCAGCAGGGTATTTGGGGCCAACGTCCTGACTTTC
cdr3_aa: CASRVFGANVLTF

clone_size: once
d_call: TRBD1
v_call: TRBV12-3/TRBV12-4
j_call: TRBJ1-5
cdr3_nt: TGTGCCAGCAGTCCCGGGGGACAGCGTAGCAATCAGCCCCAGCATTTT
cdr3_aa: CASSPGGQRSNQPQHF

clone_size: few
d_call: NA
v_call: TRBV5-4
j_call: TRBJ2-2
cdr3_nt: TGTGCCAGCAGCTTGGATCATCCAAACACCGGGGAGCTGTTTTTT
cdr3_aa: CASSLDHPNTGELFF

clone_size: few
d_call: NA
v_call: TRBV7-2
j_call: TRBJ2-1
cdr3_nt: TGTGCCAGCAGCGCGTCGGGACTTCCTGAAGGGCAGTTCTTC
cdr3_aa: CASSASGLPEGQFF

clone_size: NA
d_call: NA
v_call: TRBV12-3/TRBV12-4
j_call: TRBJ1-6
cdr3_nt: TGTGCCAGCAGTTTGGTTCAATCACCCCTCCACTTT
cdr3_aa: CASSLVQSPLHF

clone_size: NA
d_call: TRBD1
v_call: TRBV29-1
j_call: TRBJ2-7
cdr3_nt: TGCAGCGCTACGGACAGGGCCGCCTACGAGCAGTACTTC
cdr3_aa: CSATDRAAYEQYF

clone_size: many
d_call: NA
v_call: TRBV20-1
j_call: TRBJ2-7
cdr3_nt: TGCAGTGCTAGCGTAACTCAGTCCGGGCAGTACTTC
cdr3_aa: CSASVTQSGQYF

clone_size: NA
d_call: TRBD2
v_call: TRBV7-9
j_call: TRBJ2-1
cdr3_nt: TGTGCCAGCAGCTTCAGTAGCGGGAGGAGCCACAATGAGCAGTTCTTC
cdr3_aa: CASSFSSGRSHNEQFF

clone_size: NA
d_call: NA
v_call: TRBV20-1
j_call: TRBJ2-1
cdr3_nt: TGCAGTGCCGGGCCGGGCGCCTACAATGAGCAGTTCTTC
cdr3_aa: CSAGPGAYNEQFF

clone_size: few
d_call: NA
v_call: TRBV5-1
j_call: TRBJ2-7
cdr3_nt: TGCGCCAGCACCCTGGTAGGGGGGCCCTACGAGCAGTACTTC
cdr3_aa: CASTLVGGPYEQYF

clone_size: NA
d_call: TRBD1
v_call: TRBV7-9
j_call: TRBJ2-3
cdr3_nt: TGTGCCAGCAGCCGACCCCCTGCAGGGGGTCTAGATACGCAGTATTTT
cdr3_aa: CASSRPPAGGLDTQYF

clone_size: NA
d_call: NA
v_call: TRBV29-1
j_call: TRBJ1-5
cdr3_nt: TGCAGCGTTGGGGAGGGTAGGGGCAATCAGCCCCAGCATTTT
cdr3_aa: CSVGEGRGNQPQHF

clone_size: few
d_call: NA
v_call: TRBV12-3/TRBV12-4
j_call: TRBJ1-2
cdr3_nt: TGTGCCAGCAGTTATAAAATCGTCGGCTACACCTTC
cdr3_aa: CASSYKIVGYTF

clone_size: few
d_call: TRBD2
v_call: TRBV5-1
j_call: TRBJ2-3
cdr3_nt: TGCGCCAGCAGCTCGTCGATCATACTAGCGGGAGAGGATACGCAGTATTTT
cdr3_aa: CASSSSIILAGEDTQYF

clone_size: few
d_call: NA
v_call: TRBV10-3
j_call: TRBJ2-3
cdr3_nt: TGTGCCATCCTCCGGGGCAGCACAGATACGCAGTATTTT
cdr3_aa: CAILRGSTDTQYF

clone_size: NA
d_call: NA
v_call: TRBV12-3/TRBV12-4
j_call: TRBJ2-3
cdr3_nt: TGTGCCAGCACCCTCCCCCTGAGGGGGGCCTCAGATACGCAGTATTTT
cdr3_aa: CASTLPLRGASDTQYF

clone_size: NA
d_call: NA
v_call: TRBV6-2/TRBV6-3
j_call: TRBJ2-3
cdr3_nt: TGTGCCAGCAGTTACGGGGGGAACTCAGATACGCAGTATTTT
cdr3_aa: CASSYGGNSDTQYF

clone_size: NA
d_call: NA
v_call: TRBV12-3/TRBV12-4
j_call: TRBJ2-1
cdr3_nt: TGTGCCAGCACTATTAATGGTGAGCAGTTCTTC
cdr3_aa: CASTINGEQFF

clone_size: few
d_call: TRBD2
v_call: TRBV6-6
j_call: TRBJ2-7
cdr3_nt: TGTGCCAGGGCGGGCGCGGGAGTAGGTGAGCAGTACTTC
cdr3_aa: CARAGAGVGEQYF

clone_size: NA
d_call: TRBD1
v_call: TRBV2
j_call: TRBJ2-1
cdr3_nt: TGTGCCAGCAGTTGGGACAGTCAGAATGAGCAGTTCTTC
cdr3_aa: CASSWDSQNEQFF

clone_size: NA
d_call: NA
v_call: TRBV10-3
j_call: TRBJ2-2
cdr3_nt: TGTGCCATCATTGGAACAAATCCAAACACCGGGGAGCTGTTTTTT
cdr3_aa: CAIIGTNPNTGELFF

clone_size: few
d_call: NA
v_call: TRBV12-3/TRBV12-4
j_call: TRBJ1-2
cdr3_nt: TGTGCCAGCACCGGGACGGCCTTTGGGGGCTACACCTTC
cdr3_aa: CASTGTAFGGYTF

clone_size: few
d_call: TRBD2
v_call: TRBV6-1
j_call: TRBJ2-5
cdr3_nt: TGTGCCAGCAGACACGGACTAGCAGAGACCCAGTACTTC
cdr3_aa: CASRHGLAETQYF

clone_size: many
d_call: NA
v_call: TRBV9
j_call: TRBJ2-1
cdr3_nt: TGTGCCAGCAGCGTAGTACGCCAGGGGGGCTACAATGAGCAGTTCTTC
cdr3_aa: CASSVVRQGGYNEQFF

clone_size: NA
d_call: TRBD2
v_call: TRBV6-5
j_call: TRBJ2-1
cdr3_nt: TGTGCCAGCAGTTATCCGGCTAGCGGGACCAATGAGCAGTTCTTC
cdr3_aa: CASSYPASGTNEQFF

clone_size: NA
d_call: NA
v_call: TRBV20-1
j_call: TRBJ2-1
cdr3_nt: TGCAGTGCTCTCAGGAGCTCCTACAATGAGCAGTTCTTC
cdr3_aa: CSALRSSYNEQFF

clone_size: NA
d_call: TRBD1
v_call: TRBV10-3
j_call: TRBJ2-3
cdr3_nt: TGTGCCGCACAGGGGTACATTAACACAGATACGCAGTATTTT
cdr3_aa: CAAQGYINTDTQYF

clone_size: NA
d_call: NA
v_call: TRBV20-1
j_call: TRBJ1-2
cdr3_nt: TGCAGTGCTTCCGGGACACACTATGGCTACACCTTC
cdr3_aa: CSASGTHYGYTF

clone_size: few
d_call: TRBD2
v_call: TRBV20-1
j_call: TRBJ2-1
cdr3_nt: TGCAGTGCTAGTTCACTCGCGGGGGGCCGCAGTACCTACAATGAGCAGTTCTTC
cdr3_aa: CSASSLAGGRSTYNEQFF

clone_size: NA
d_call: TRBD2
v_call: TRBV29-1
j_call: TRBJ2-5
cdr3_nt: TGCAGCGTCGGGACTAGCGGGGTCTACCAAGAGACCCAGTACTTC
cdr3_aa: CSVGTSGVYQETQYF

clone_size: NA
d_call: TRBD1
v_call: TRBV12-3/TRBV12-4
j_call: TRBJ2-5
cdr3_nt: TGTGCCAGCAGTACATGGACAGGTTCGGAGACCCAGTACTTC
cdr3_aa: CASSTWTGSETQYF

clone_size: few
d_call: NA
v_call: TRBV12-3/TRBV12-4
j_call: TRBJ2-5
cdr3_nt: TGTGCCAGCAGTGGGCGAGTAGGGGAGACCCAGTACTTC
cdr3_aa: CASSGRVGETQYF

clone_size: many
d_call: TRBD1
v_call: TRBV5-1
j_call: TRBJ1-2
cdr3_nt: TGTGCCAGCAGCCTCACAGGGGGAGCTAACTATGGCTACACCTTC
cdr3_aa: CASSLTGGANYGYTF

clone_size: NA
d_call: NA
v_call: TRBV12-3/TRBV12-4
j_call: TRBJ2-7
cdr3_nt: TGTGCCAGCAGTGGGAGGTTCTACGAGCAGTACTTC
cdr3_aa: CASSGRFYEQYF

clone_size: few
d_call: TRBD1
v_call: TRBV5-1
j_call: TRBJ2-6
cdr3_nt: TGCGCCAGCAGAGGACAGGGCCCTGGGGCCAACGTCCTGACTTTC
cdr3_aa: CASRGQGPGANVLTF

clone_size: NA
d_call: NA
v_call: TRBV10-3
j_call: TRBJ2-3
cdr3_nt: TGTGCCATCAGCGCCCTAAAGCCCACAGATACGCAGTATTTT
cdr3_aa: CAISALKPTDTQYF

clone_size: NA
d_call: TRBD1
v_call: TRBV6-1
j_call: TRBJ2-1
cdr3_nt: TGTGCCAGCAGCCAGACCGACAGGGACGAGCAGTTCTTC
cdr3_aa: CASSQTDRDEQFF

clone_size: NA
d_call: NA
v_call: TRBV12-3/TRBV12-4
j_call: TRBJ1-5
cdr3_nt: TGTGCCAGCAGGCCTGGACAGACCTATAGCAATCAGCCCCAGCATTTT
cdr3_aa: CASRPGQTYSNQPQHF

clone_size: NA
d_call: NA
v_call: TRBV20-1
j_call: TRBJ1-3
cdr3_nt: TGCAGTGCTAGAGACGGAGGTTTCGGAAACACCATATATTTT
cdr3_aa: CSARDGGFGNTIYF

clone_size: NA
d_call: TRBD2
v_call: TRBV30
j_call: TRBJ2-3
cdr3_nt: TGTGCCTGGAGTGTGGTAGCGGGAGGGTATTTT
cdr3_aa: CAWSVVAGGYF

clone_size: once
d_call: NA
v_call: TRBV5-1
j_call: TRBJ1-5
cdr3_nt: TGCGCCAGCAGCTTGGACGCCAGCAATCAGCCCCAGCATTTT
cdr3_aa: CASSLDASNQPQHF

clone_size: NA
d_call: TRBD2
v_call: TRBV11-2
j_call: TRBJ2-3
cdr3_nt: TGTGCCAGCAGCACCCCGCCGGGACTAGCGGGAGTCAACACAGATACGCAGTATTTT
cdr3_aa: CASSTPPGLAGVNTDTQYF

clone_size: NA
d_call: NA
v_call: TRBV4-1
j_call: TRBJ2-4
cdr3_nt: TGCGCCAGCAGCCAAGTGGGAGTAGCCAAAAACATTCAGTACTTC
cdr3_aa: CASSQVGVAKNIQYF

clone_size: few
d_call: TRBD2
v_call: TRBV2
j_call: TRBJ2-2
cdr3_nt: TGTGCCAGCAGGGGGACTAGCGGGAGAACCGGGGAGCTGTTTTTT
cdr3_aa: CASRGTSGRTGELFF

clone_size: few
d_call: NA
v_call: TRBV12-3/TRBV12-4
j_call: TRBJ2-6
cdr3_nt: TGTGCCAGCAGTGACAGGTTCGTTGGGGCCAACGTCCTGACTTTC
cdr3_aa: CASSDRFVGANVLTF

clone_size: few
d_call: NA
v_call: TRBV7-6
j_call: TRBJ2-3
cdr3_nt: TGTGCCAGCAGCTTAAGGGTACTAGGCACAGATACGCAGTATTTT
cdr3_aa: CASSLRVLGTDTQYF

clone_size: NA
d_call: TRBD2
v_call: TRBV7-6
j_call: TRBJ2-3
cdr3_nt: TGTGCCAGCAGAAGTAGCGGGGGGGCGACAGATACGCAGTATTTT
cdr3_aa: CASRSSGGATDTQYF

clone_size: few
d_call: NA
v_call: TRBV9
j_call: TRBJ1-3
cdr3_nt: TGTGCCAGCAGCGTAGAGGTGGGGTTCTCTGGAAACACCATATATTTT
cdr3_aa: CASSVEVGFSGNTIYF

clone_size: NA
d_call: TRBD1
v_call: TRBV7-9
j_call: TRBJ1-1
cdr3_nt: TGTGCCAGCAGTTTTCAGGGACAGGGATGGGCTTTCTTT
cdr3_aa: CASSFQGQGWAFF

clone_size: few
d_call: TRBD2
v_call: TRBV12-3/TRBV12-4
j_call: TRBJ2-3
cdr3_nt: TGTGCCAGCAGTCTGGGGACTAGCGTACTCAGGGATACGCAGTATTTT
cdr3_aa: CASSLGTSVLRDTQYF

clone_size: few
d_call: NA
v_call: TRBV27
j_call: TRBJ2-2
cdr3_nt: TGTGCCAGCACAGACACTGGGACCGGGGAGCTGTTTTTT
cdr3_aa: CASTDTGTGELFF

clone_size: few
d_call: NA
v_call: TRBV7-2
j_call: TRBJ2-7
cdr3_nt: TGTGCCAGCAGCTCGTTCACCCAGGGATTGGAGCAGTACTTC
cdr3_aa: CASSSFTQGLEQYF

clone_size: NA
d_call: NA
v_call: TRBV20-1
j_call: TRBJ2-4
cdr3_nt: TGCAGTGCCAATTCCCGGGACGGAAAAAACATTCAGTACTTC
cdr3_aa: CSANSRDGKNIQYF